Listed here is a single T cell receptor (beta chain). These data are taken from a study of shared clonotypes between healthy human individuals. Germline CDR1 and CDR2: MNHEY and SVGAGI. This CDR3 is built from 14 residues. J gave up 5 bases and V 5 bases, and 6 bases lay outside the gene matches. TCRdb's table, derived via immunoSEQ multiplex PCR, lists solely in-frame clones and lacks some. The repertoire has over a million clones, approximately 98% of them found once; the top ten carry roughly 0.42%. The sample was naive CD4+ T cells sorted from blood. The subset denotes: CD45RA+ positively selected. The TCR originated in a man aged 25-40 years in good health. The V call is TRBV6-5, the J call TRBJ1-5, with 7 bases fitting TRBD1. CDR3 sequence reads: CASSRTGRDQPQHF. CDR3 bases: TGTGCCAGCAGTCGGACAGGACGAGATCAGCCCCAGCATTTT.